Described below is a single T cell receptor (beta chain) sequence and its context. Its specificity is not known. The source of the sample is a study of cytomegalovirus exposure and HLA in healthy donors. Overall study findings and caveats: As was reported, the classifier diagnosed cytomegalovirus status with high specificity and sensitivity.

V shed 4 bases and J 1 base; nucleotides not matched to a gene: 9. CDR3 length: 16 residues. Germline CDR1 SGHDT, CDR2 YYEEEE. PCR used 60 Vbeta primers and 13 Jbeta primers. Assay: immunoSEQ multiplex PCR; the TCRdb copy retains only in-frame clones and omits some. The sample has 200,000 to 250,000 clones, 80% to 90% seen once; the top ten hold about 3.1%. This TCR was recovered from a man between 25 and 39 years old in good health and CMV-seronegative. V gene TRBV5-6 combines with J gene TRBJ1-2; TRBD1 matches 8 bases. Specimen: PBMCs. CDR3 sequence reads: CASSPRTGWGNYGYTF. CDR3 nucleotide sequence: TGTGCCAGCAGCCCAAGGACAGGGTGGGGTAACTATGGCTACACCTTC.